This T cell receptor beta chain came from a study of OX40 agonist ivuxolimab in advanced cancers. Looking at the study overall: Ivuxolimab doses were 0.01, 0.1, 0.3, 1.5, 3 or 10 mg/kg every 2 weeks. Patients were under 90% male with ages roughly 20 to 80, mean 60. Having had anti-PD-1, anti-PD-L1 or anti-CTLA-4 therapy before was allowed, and roughly 39% had some. One patient with hepatocellular carcinoma and two with cutaneous melanoma, three in all, had partial responses.

The method was immunoSEQ multiplex PCR; TCRdb's version includes in-frame clones alone and lacks a portion of them. This sample yields fewer than 95,000 clones, of which around 80% are seen a single time; 6.5% to 8% belongs to the top ten. Germline V lookup: CDR1 SGHAT, CDR2 FQNNGV. V lost 1 base to trimming and J lost 0 bases; unmatched junction nucleotides: 1. CDR3 length: 17 residues. The clonotype comes from an adult with an advanced solid tumor such as melanoma, head and neck, liver or kidney cancer. V is TRBV11-2 and J is TRBJ2-3, with TRBD2 matching 13 bases. The specimen was CD4+ or CD8+ T cells sorted from blood, collected in a trial of the OX40 agonist ivuxolimab. In nucleotides, the CDR3 is TGTGCCAGCAGCTTAGGGACTAGCGGGGGTAGCACAGATACGCAGTATTTT. Protein product: CASSLGTSGGSTDTQYF. Based on the CDR3 plus reference TRBV11-2 and TRBJ2-3, the full variable domain is EAGVAQSPRYKIIEKRQSVAFWCNPISGHATLYWYQQILGQGPKLLIQFQNNGVVDDSQLPKDRFSAERLKGVDSTLKIQPAKLEDSAVYLCASSLGTSGGSTDTQYFGPGTRLTVL.